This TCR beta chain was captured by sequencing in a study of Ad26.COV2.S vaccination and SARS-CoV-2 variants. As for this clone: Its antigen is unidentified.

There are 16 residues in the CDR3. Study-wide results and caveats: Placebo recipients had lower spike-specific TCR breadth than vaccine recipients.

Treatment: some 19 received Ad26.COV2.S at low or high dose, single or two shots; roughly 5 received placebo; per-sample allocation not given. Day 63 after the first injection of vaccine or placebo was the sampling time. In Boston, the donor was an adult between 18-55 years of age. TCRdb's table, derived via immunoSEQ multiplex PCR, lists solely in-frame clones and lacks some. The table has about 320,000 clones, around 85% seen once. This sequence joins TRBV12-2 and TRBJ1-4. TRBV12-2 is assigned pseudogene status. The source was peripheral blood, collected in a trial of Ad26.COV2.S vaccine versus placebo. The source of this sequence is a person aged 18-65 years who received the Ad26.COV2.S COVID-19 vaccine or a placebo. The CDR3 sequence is CASRPRVGNTNEKLFF. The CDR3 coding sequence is TGTGCAAGTCGCCCAAGGGTGGGGAATACTAATGAAAAACTGTTTTTT.